The 20 T cell receptor beta chains below all came from one sample that was sequenced in a study of T cell changes during pregnancy in multiple sclerosis (dated by TCRdb to between 2018 and 2020). Library preparation employed the immunoSEQ multiplex PCR assay. TCRdb limited this immuneACCESS table to in-frame rearrangements with V and J called. A share of clones is missing; checked studies link under half to unresolved V genes, and the rest is unexplained. The sample records about 99,000 clones, about 94% of which are singletons. 0.99% of the sample is in the top ten clones. This specimen consisted of peripheral blood, obtained after pregnancy. Source of these receptors: a female donor with multiple sclerosis, enrolled in a pregnancy study.

CDR3: CAWSLGGPKGWQYF. DNA for the CDR3: TGTGCCTGGAGCCTAGGGGGCCCAAAGGGGTGGCAGTACTTC. This chain connects TRBV30 to TRBJ2-5; TRBD1 matches at 7 bases. Looked up from germline, CDR1 is GTSNPN and CDR2 is SVGIG (reference sequence). V trimming: 3 bases; J trimming: 11 bases; junction bases outside the gene matches: 15. The CDR3 extends over 14 amino acids.

The chain has TRBV11-2 and TRBJ1-3; D is ambiguous. The CDR3 is made up of 17 amino acids. V was clipped by 2 bases and J by 3 bases, with 17 bases between them. Germline CDR1 and CDR2: SGHAT and FQNNGV. In nucleotides, the CDR3 is TGTGCCAGCAGCTTATTCTCGGCGTGGGCAGGTGGAAACACCATATATTTT. Translating it yields CASSLFSAWAGGNTIYF.

The rearrangement uses TRBV15 and TRBJ2-1; TRBD1 matches 11 bases. CDR3 length: 15 amino acids. Germline values: CDR1 LNHNV, CDR2 YYDKDF (reference sequence). Losses at the gene ends were 1 base for V and 10 bases for J; bases not matched to a gene: 6. CDR3: CATSRAGQGVHEQFF. The CDR3 nucleotides are TGTGCCACCAGCAGAGCGGGACAGGGGGTACACGAGCAGTTCTTC.

The genes are TRBV9 and TRBJ2-2; 8 bases match TRBD1. The V segment lost 5 bases and the J segment 0 bases; nucleotides outside the gene matches: 6. There are 16 residues in the CDR3. Germline V CDR1 and CDR2: SGDLS, YYNGEE. CDR3 in amino acids: CASRDGQGPNTGELFF. CDR3 nucleotide sequence: TGTGCCAGCAGGGACGGACAGGGCCCGAACACCGGGGAGCTGTTTTTT.

The CDR3 sequence is CASSGRATNEKLFF. CDR3 DNA: TGTGCCAGCAGTGGTCGAGCAACTAATGAAAAACTGTTTTTT. V is TRBV25-1 and J is TRBJ1-4, with D unclear. CDR1 and CDR2 from the germline V gene are MGHDK and SYGVNS. CDR3 length: 14 amino acids. The V gene lost 4 bases and the J gene lost 0 bases, with 6 bases spanning the gap.

The CDR3 nucleotides are TGTGCCAGCAGTTTCCTGGTTGTTGGCGGGAGTTACGAGCAGTACTTC. Amino acids: CASSFLVVGGSYEQYF. This chain uses TRBV27 with TRBJ2-7, with 7 bases aligning to TRBD2. This CDR3 spans 16 amino acids. CDR1 is MNHEY, CDR2 SMNVEV, per germline (reference sequence). The trim removed 3 bases at V and 4 bases at J, leaving 12 bases unmatched.

This chain connects TRBV18 to TRBJ2-5, with 7 bases identical to TRBD2. The CDR3 totals 14 residues. Looked up from germline, CDR1 is KGHSH and CDR2 is LQKENI. J lost 4 bases, V lost 1 base, and 3 bases had no gene match. CDR3 DNA sequence: TGTGCCAGCTCACCACGGGGGGGTGGAGAGACCCAGTACTTC. Its translation is CASSPRGGGETQYF.

The table lists this clone with a count of one. The chain recombines TRBV5-5 with TRBJ2-1; a weak D match, TRBD2 (5 bases). The CDR3 has 15 residues. Trimming removed 0 bases at V and 0 bases at J, with 7 bases between. CDR1 SGHKS and CDR2 YYEKEE come from the germline V gene (reference sequence). The CDR3 sequence: CASSLDGSSYNEQFF. The CDR3 DNA sequence: TGTGCCAGCAGCTTGGATGGGAGCTCCTACAATGAGCAGTTCTTC.

CDR3 region: CASSPYFDRLNTEAFF. CDR3 sequence (DNA): TGTGCCAGCAGCCCTTATTTCGACAGGTTGAACACTGAAGCTTTCTTT. The chain carries TRBV5-8 and TRBJ1-1, with D possibly being TRBD1 (6 bases). Germline V gene data show CDR1 as SGHTS and CDR2 as YDEGEE. The germline V and J ends were trimmed by 4 bases and 0 bases, with 16 bases remaining between them. The CDR3 totals 16 residues.

The chain carries TRBV18 and TRBJ2-7; TRBD2 matches at 9 bases. The CDR3 length is 15 residues. Germline V gene sequence: CDR1 KGHSH, CDR2 LQKENI. Unmatched junction bases numbered 3, after V lost 2 bases and J lost 1 base. The CDR3 sequence: CASSPGTSYSYEQYF. CDR3 nucleotide sequence: TGTGCCAGCTCACCAGGGACTAGCTATTCCTACGAGCAGTACTTC.

The chain combines TRBV5-4 with TRBJ1-1; D is unclear. The CDR3 runs to 15 residues. Trimming cost V 0 bases and J 6 bases, with 15 bases left between them. Looked up from germline, CDR1 is SGHNT and CDR2 is YYREEE (reference sequence). CDR3 bases: TGTGCCAGCAGCTTGGGTACACGGGAGGGCGCTGAAGCTTTCTTT. This encodes CASSLGTREGAEAFF.

V and J are TRBV9 and TRBJ2-3; 8 positions agree with TRBD2. After removal of 3 bases from V and 3 bases from J, the junction contained 6 bases not matched to a gene. Per germline, CDR1 SGDLS and CDR2 YYNGEE. The CDR3 is 15 residues long. CDR3 residues: CASSAGLELTDTQYF. Here the CDR3 DNA reads TGTGCCAGCAGCGCGGGACTAGAGTTGACAGATACGCAGTATTTT.

V and J are TRBV28 and TRBJ2-3; a weak D match, TRBD1 (6 bases). The CDR3 has 17 amino acids. The V gene lost 4 bases and the J gene lost 3 bases, with 20 bases spanning the gap. Looked up from germline, CDR1 is MDHEN and CDR2 is SYDVKM. The CDR3 loop is CASSSPYTGKETDTQYF. The CDR3, as DNA: TGTGCCAGCAGTTCCCCCTACACAGGGAAAGAAACAGATACGCAGTATTTT.

This clone appeared a single time. V gene TRBV7-2 combines with J gene TRBJ1-2, with TRBD1 matching 8 bases. This CDR3 has 15 amino acids. V shed 6 bases and J 3 bases; nucleotides not matched to a gene: 9. The germline V gene encodes CDR1 SGHTA and CDR2 FQGNSA. The CDR3 spells CASSTQGGGDYGYTF. CDR3 in DNA: TGTGCCAGCAGTACACAGGGGGGGGGAGACTATGGCTACACCTTC.

The chain links TRBV5-1 to TRBJ2-7; 8 bases line up with TRBD2. The CDR3 is 15 residues long. Germline V CDR1 and CDR2: SGHRS, YFSETQ. V dropped 0 bases and J dropped 4; count of bases not matched to a gene: 6. In DNA, the CDR3 is TGCGCCAGCAGCTTGGCCCTACCTAGCGGGTACGAGCAGTACTTC. Protein product: CASSLALPSGYEQYF.

The rearrangement links TRBV13 to TRBJ2-1; 7 bases map to TRBD2. The length of the CDR3 is 15 residues. Germline CDR1 PRHDT, CDR2 FYEKMQ (reference sequence). The junction had 9 bases not matched to a gene; V was cut back by 2 bases and J by 8 bases. CDR3 in amino acids: CASSLRGAGPHEQFF. In DNA form, the CDR3 reads TGTGCCAGCAGCTTAAGGGGAGCGGGACCGCATGAGCAGTTCTTC.

A single count supports this clone. This sequence joins TRBV29-1 and TRBJ1-3; D is perhaps TRBD1 (6 bases). CDR1 and CDR2 (germline): SQVTM, ANQGSEA. The CDR3 runs 13 residues. The V and J ends lost 6 bases and 0 bases respectively, with 9 bases between them. CDR3 amino acids: CSVGTLSGNTIYF. CDR3 DNA sequence: TGCAGCGTCGGGACACTCTCTGGAAACACCATATATTTT.

The chain combines TRBV7-9 with TRBJ1-1; D possibly corresponds to TRBD1 (5 bases). Germline V gene data show CDR1 as SEHNR and CDR2 as FQNEAQ (reference sequence). V dropped 1 base and J dropped 5 bases, with 20 bases sitting between them. This CDR3 has 17 residues. CDR3 residues: CASSLVGTGTGGTEAFF. For the CDR3, the DNA is TGTGCCAGCAGCTTAGTGGGGACCGGGACCGGGGGGACTGAAGCTTTCTTT.

This sequence joins TRBV19 and TRBJ2-5; D perhaps matches TRBD1 (5 bases). The CDR3 is made up of 14 amino acids. The germline V gene encodes CDR1 LNHDA and CDR2 SQIVND (reference sequence). Trimming took 5 bases from V and 4 from J, leaving 14 bases between them. The CDR3 DNA reads TGTGCCAGTAGTTCTGGGGCGACGGGAGAGACCCAGTACTTC. Protein: CASSSGATGETQYF.

The table lists this clone with a few counts. The V gene is TRBV5-1, the J gene TRBJ2-4; perhaps TRBD1 as D (7 bases). CDR3 length: 17 residues. Germline V gene data show CDR1 as SGHRS and CDR2 as YFSETQ. The V gene lost 0 bases and the J gene lost 7 bases, with 20 bases spanning the gap. The CDR3 DNA reads as TGCGCCAGCAGCTTGGAGGGGGCGGGGAGGTCGGGCAACATTCAGTACTTC. It translates to CASSLEGAGRSGNIQYF.